Given below is one TCR beta chain in context. What it recognizes is unknown. This sample stems from a study of early T cells in non-severe SARS-CoV-2 infection. The overall study: The study sequenced bulk RNA from unsorted whole blood, with chains unpaired.

The TCR library protocol was used to attach unique molecular identifiers. These identifiers were attached to individual cDNA molecules. TCRdb re-analysed the 5' RACE reads in MiXCR, keeping a single row per CDR3 protein. The table shows about 25,000 distinct CDR3 sequences, with around 5.8% occurring only once. Per germline, CDR1 KGHDR and CDR2 SFDVKD. V lost 5 bases and J 7 bases, leaving 19 bases between the germline ends. The CDR3 has 16 residues. Study-wide points: VDJdb-based annotation leaned toward anti-spike CD8 responses and missed private and CD4 specificities.

The V call is TRBV24-1, the J call TRBJ2-2; D is unresolved. Sequencing was carried out using whole blood. The clonotype comes from an adult who was a healthcare worker with PCR-confirmed SARS-CoV-2 infection or an uninfected control (not recorded which). The CDR3 here is CATSVSPSLVGGELFF. The CDR3 DNA follows: TGTGCCACCAGTGTTTCCCCTTCATTAGTCGGCGGGGAGCTGTTTTTT.